This TCR beta chain was sequenced for a study of control samples from healthy donors and cancer patients. The CDR3 runs 15 residues. The ends were cut back, 0 bases at V and 5 bases at J, with 13 bases in the middle. Germline V gene lookup returns CDR1 SEHNR and CDR2 FQNEAQ (reference sequence). Clones were sequenced by immunoSEQ multiplex PCR, and TCRdb holds only the in-frame ones, with some missing. The table has about 53,000 clones, around 90% seen once. This sequence joins TRBV7-9 and TRBJ2-5; D may match TRBD1 or TRBD2 (6 bases each). The TCR comes from a man in his 60s with head and neck cancer. The sequenced sample consisted of PBMCs. The chain's CDR3 is CASSLAVGGMETQYF. As DNA, the CDR3 is TGTGCCAGCAGCTTAGCTGTGGGGGGCATGGAGACCCAGTACTTC.